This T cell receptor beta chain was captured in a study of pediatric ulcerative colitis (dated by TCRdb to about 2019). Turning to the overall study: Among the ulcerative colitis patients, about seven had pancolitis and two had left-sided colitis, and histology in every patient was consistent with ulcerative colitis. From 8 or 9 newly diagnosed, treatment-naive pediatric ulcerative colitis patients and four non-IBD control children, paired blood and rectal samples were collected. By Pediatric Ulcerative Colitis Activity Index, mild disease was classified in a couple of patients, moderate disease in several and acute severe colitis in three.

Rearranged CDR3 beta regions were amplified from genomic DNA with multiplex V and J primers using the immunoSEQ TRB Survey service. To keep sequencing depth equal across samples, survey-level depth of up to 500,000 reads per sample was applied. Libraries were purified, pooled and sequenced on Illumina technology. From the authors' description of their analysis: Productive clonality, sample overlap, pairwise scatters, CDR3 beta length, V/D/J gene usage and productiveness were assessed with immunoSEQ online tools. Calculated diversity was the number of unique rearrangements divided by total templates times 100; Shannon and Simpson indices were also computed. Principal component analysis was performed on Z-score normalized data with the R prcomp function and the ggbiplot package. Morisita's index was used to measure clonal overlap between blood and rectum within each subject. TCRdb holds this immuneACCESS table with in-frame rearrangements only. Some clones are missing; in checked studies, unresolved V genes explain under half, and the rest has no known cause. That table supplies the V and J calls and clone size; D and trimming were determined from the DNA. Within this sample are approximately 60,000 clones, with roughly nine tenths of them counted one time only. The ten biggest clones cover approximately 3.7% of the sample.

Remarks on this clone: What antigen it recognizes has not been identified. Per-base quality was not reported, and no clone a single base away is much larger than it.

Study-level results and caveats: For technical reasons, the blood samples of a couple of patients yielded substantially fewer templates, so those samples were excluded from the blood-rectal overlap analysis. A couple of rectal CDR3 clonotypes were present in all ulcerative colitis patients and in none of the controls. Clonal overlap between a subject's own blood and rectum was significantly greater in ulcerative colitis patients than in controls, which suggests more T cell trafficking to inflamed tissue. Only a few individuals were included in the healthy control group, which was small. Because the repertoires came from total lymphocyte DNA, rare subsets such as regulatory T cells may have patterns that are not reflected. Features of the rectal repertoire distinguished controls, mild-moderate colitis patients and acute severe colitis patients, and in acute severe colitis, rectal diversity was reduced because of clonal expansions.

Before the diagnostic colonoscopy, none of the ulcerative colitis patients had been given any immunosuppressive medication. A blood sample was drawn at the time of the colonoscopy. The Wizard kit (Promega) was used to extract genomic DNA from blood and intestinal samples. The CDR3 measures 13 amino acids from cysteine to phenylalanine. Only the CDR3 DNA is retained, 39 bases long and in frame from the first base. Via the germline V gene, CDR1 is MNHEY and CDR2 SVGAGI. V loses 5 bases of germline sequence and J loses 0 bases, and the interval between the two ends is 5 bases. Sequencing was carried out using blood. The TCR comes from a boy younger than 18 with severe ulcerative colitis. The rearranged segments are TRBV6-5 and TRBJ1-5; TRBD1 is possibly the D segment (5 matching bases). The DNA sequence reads TGTGCCAGCAGTGACAGTAGCAATCAGCCCCAGCATTTT. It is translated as CASSDSSNQPQHF.